The 23 T cell receptor beta chains presented below share a single source sample, sequenced in a study of Graves' ophthalmopathy and Graves' hyperthyroidism. Investigators amplified TCR beta CDR3 regions from RNA transcripts. Scientists carried out first-round RT-PCR using HTBI primers and then a second-round multiplex PCR. TCRdb processed the multiplex PCR reads anew with MiXCR; each CDR3 protein has one entry. The table shows almost 750,000 distinct CDR3 sequences, with roughly 41% occurring only once. Sequences were obtained from peripheral blood. All receptors derive from an adult man with Graves' ophthalmopathy.

As concerns this clonotype: A much larger clone differs by one base, so this may be a read error. The V gene is TRBV19, the J gene TRBJ1-6; 8 bases are shared with TRBD1. Germline V CDR1 and CDR2: LNHDA, SQIVND (reference sequence). V lost 5 bases and J lost 9; bases outside the gene matches: 9. This CDR3 contains 15 residues. In DNA, the CDR3 is TGTGCCAGTAGTCTCCGGACAGGGTCAGGTTCACCCCTCCACTTT. Translation gives CASSLRTGSGSPLHF.

The genes are TRBV7-2 and TRBJ2-5; 9 positions match TRBD1. V shed 4 bases, J shed 5 bases, and the junction held 8 bases outside the gene matches. The CDR3 runs to 15 residues. In germline, CDR1 is SGHTA, CDR2 FQGNSA. DNA of the CDR3: TGTGCCAGCAGCTCCGGGACAGGGTTTTGGGAGACCCAGTACTTC. It is translated as CASSSGTGFWETQYF.

This clonotype was detected only a few times. The V and J genes are TRBV19 and TRBJ2-7, with D perhaps matching TRBD1 (5 bases). V lost 4 bases and J 0 bases, leaving 13 bases between the germline ends. The V gene's germline CDR1 is LNHDA and CDR2 SQIVND (reference sequence). The CDR3 loop spans 15 amino acids. The CDR3 is CASSTDTPSSYEQYF. As DNA, the CDR3 is TGTGCCAGTAGTACGGACACACCGAGCTCCTACGAGCAGTACTTC.

V is TRBV29-1 and J is TRBJ1-2; 10 bases are a match to TRBD1. The germline V gene encodes CDR1 SQVTM and CDR2 ANQGSEA. The CDR3 totals 13 residues. The V gene end was trimmed by 6 bases and the J gene end by 7 bases; junction bases not matched to a gene: 8. The CDR3 loop reads CSVIGTGAFGYTF. The CDR3 nucleotides read TGCAGCGTCATCGGGACAGGGGCTTTTGGCTACACCTTC.

This clonotype was counted at least ten times. The rearrangement uses TRBV7-6 and TRBJ2-7, with D maybe TRBD1 (6 bases). The CDR3 totals 15 residues. Trimming cost V 1 base and J 2 bases, with 12 bases left between them. Germline loops: CDR1 SGHVS, CDR2 FNYEAQ. The CDR3 nucleotides are TGTGCCAGCAGCTTAGGAAGGGCAGGGGCCTACGAGCAGTACTTC. Its protein product is CASSLGRAGAYEQYF.

The chain couples TRBV2 to TRBJ1-2; D gene ambiguous. V gave up 6 bases and J gave up 7 bases, with 12 bases separating them. There are 12 residues in the CDR3. The germline gives CDR1 SNHLY, CDR2 FYNNEI. The CDR3 bases are TGTGCCAGCAGACCAGATTCCTCTGGCTACACCTTC. Its protein product is CASRPDSSGYTF.

The rearrangement joins TRBV7-9 to TRBJ2-2; 9 bases map to TRBD1. CDR1 and CDR2 from the germline V gene are SEHNR and FQNEAQ (reference sequence). V was clipped by 1 base and J by 2 bases; unmatched bases: 8. The CDR3 runs to 18 residues. The CDR3 DNA sequence: TGTGCCAGCAGCTTAGGATCCGGACAGGGGATTAACACCGGGGAGCTGTTTTTT. As protein: CASSLGSGQGINTGELFF. Together with reference TRBV7-9 and TRBJ2-2, the CDR3 gives the full variable domain: DTGVSQNPRHKITKRGQNVTFRCDPISEHNRLYWYRQTLGQGPEFLTYFQNEAQLEKSRLLSDRFSAERPKGSFSTLEIQRTEQGDSAMYLCASSLGSGQGINTGELFFGEGSRLTVL.

The V call is TRBV15, the J call TRBJ1-2; D is unresolved. The CDR3 totals 13 residues. From germline, CDR1 is LNHNV and CDR2 YYDKDF (reference sequence). V lost 1 base and J lost 4, with 7 bases in between. Here the CDR3 reads CATSRVGLYGYTF. The CDR3 DNA is TGTGCCACCAGCAGAGTCGGGCTCTATGGCTACACCTTC.

This chain connects TRBV20-1 to TRBJ1-1; perhaps TRBD1 as D (5 bases). The germline V and J ends were trimmed by 1 base and 3 bases, with 12 bases remaining between them. CDR3 length: 14 amino acids. Germline V CDR1 and CDR2: DFQATT, SNEGSKA (reference sequence). The chain's CDR3 is CSARVAGKDTEAFF. CDR3 nucleotide sequence: TGCAGTGCTAGAGTGGCAGGGAAGGACACTGAAGCTTTCTTT.

V usage is TRBV5-4 and J usage is TRBJ1-6; tentatively, D is TRBD1 (6 bases). V lost 4 bases and J lost 9, with 17 bases in between. This CDR3 is 15 amino acids long. From germline, CDR1 is SGHNT and CDR2 YYREEE (reference sequence). The CDR3 protein is CASSVEGQRVSPLHF. In nucleotides, the CDR3 is TGTGCCAGCAGCGTGGAAGGACAGAGAGTTTCACCCCTCCACTTT. The complete variable domain, with remaining parts taken from reference TRBV5-4 and TRBJ1-6, reads ETGVTQSPTHLIKTRGQQVTLRCSSQSGHNTVSWYQQALGQGPQFIFQYYREEENGRGNFPPRFSGLQFPNYSSELNVNALELDDSALYLCASSVEGQRVSPLHFGNGTRLTVT.

J is TRBJ2-7 and V is TRBV7-9; maybe TRBD2 (5 bases). V was trimmed by 5 bases and J by 4 bases, leaving 15 bases between them. The CDR3 extends over 14 amino acids. The germline V gene has CDR1 SEHNR and CDR2 FQNEAQ (reference sequence). The DNA for the CDR3 is TGTGCCAGCAGCCCGAGGGAGCGAGCGTACGAGCAGTACTTC. Translated, it gives CASSPRERAYEQYF.

This clonotype was seen only a few times. The chain carries TRBV9 and TRBJ2-7; 8 nucleotides match TRBD1. Germline CDR1 is SGDLS and CDR2 is YYNGEE. J lost 6 bases, V lost 4 bases, and 9 bases had no gene match. The CDR3 consists of 14 residues. Here the CDR3 DNA reads TGTGCCAGCAGCCCGGTCAGGACAGGGTTCGAGCAGTACTTC. This sequence encodes CASSPVRTGFEQYF.

V usage is TRBV12-3 or TRBV12-4 and J usage is TRBJ2-7, with D unresolved. The CDR3 runs 16 residues. Between the trimmed V and J ends, which lost 3 bases and 0 bases, there was a span of 15 bases. The CDR3: CASSLGRQASSYEQYF. The CDR3, as DNA: TGTGCCAGCAGTTTGGGCAGACAAGCGAGCTCCTACGAGCAGTACTTC.

This clonotype appeared many times. This chain joins TRBV2 and TRBJ2-7; the D is unclear. The CDR3 extends over 13 amino acids. Germline V gene sequence: CDR1 SNHLY, CDR2 FYNNEI. The V end lost 6 bases, the J end lost 0 bases, and 9 bases lay between the germline ends. In nucleotides, the CDR3 is TGTGCCAGCAGAGACCGGAACTCCTACGAGCAGTACTTC. It encodes CASRDRNSYEQYF.

The rearrangement joins TRBV7-9 to TRBJ1-1; weak D call: TRBD1 (6 bases). This CDR3 has 13 amino acids. In germline, CDR1 is SEHNR, CDR2 FQNEAQ (reference sequence). V lost 3 bases and J 4 bases, leaving 9 bases between the germline ends. The CDR3 loop is CASSFRRGTEAFF. CDR3 in DNA: TGTGCCAGCAGCTTTCGCAGGGGCACTGAAGCTTTCTTT.

At least ten counts were recorded for this clonotype. J is TRBJ2-7 and V is TRBV13, with 10 bases aligning to TRBD1. This CDR3 spans 15 amino acids. V shed 5 bases and J 4 bases; nucleotides not matched to a gene: 8. From germline, CDR1 is PRHDT and CDR2 FYEKMQ (reference sequence). CDR3 in amino acids: CASSRPGQGGYEQYF. CDR3 coding DNA: TGTGCCAGCAGCCGACCCGGACAGGGGGGGTACGAGCAGTACTTC.

The rearrangement links TRBV10-3 to TRBJ1-2; TRBD1 aligns across 11 bases. CDR3 size: 14 residues. The V and J ends lost 7 bases and 5 bases, in that order; junction bases with no gene match: 6. The germline CDR1 and CDR2 sequences are ENHRY and SYGVKD. This chain's CDR3 is CAIMSGTGGYGYTF. For the CDR3, the DNA is TGTGCCATCATGTCAGGGACAGGGGGATATGGCTACACCTTC.

This clonotype was observed at least ten times. The V call is TRBV7-9, the J call TRBJ2-7; D call uncertain. The CDR3 has 17 residues. The V end lost 1 base, the J end lost 3 bases, and 19 bases lay between the germline ends. The germline CDR1 and CDR2 sequences are SEHNR and FQNEAQ (reference sequence). CDR3 bases: TGTGCCAGCAGCTTAGACGTTGCCGCTCGGGTGGGCTACGAGCAGTACTTC. As protein: CASSLDVAARVGYEQYF.

This clonotype was picked up many times. The chain couples TRBV19 to TRBJ1-3; no clear D. The germline V gene has CDR1 LNHDA and CDR2 SQIVND (reference sequence). V lost 8 bases, J lost 0 bases, and 17 bases lay in between. There are 16 residues in the CDR3. This chain's CDR3 is CASHTFDGSSGNTIYF. CDR3 nucleotide sequence: TGTGCCAGTCACACCTTTGACGGGAGCTCTGGAAACACCATATATTTT.

The CDR3 loop is CASSLAADLRGYTF. CDR3 in DNA: TGTGCCAGCAGTCTGGCGGCGGATTTGAGAGGCTACACCTTC. The chain links TRBV2 to TRBJ1-2; D is ambiguous. V lost 5 bases and J lost 8, with 18 bases in between. Germline loops: CDR1 SNHLY, CDR2 FYNNEI. The CDR3 sequence is 14 residues long.

This clonotype appeared once. V usage is TRBV25-1 and J usage is TRBJ1-1; TRBD1 aligns across 7 bases. V was pared by 6 bases and J by 10 bases, with 17 bases of the junction left unmatched. The germline V gene has CDR1 MGHDK and CDR2 SYGVNS. The length of the CDR3 is 15 residues. CDR3 loop: CASSQDLVARQGAFF. In DNA, the CDR3 is TGTGCCAGCAGCCAAGATCTAGTCGCCCGACAGGGAGCTTTCTTT. Drawing the rest from reference TRBV25-1 and TRBJ1-1, the complete variable domain is EADIYQTPRYLVIGTGKKITLECSQTMGHDKMYWYQQDPGMELHLIHYSYGVNSTEKGDLSSESTVSRIRTEHFPLTLESARPSHTSQYLCASSQDLVARQGAFFGQGTRLTVV.

Ten or more counts support this clonotype. The rearrangement joins TRBV24-1 to TRBJ1-5; TRBD1 is a possible D gene (5 bases). V was shortened by 4 bases and J by 2 bases, with 11 bases between the two germline ends. Per the germline V gene, CDR1 is KGHDR and CDR2 is SFDVKD. The CDR3 spans 15 residues. DNA for the CDR3: TGTGCCACCAGTGACCCAGGGAGCGGCAATCAGCCCCAGCATTTT. Translated, it gives CATSDPGSGNQPQHF.

This rearrangement joins TRBV11-2 to TRBJ2-7; D call uncertain. The CDR3 spans 12 residues. The V end lost 1 base, the J end lost 9 bases, and 10 bases lay between the germline ends. CDR1 SGHAT and CDR2 FQNNGV come from the germline V gene. CDR3 sequence reads: CASSLAVLGQYF. The CDR3 region has the DNA TGTGCCAGCAGCTTAGCGGTTTTGGGGCAGTACTTC.